The sample holds a few counts of the clone carrying this T cell receptor (beta chain). Trimming removed 4 bases from V and 7 bases from J; junction bases left unmatched: 9. The CDR3 has 14 amino acids. CDR1 MRHNA and CDR2 SNTAGT come from the germline V gene. The entry originates in a study of blood T cells in healthy people across ages. Turning to the study itself: Per every two T cells, about one barcoded beta molecule was captured by template switching.

Next came a second PCR, run for 7 to 11 cycles, which used a sample-barcoded 5' primer along with a J-beta primer mix. TCRdb passed the 5' RACE reads through MiXCR, listing each CDR3 protein once. The profile covers about 780,000 distinct CDR3 sequences, with under 30% appearing a single time and 2.5% to 3.5% taken by the ten largest. Every sample gave at least 5 micrograms of total RNA when it was extracted. The same sample was also used in a study of T cells of mothers and their children. That investigation notes: Unrelated pairs and related pairs have their TCR recombination output shaped similarly by thymic selection.

The sequencing sample was made of blood. The V gene is TRBV6-4, the J gene TRBJ1-2, with 7 positions matching TRBD1. The sequence came from a boy younger than 18 in good health. The DNA of the CDR3 is TGTGCCAGCAGTGTGGGGGAGACAGGGTCTGGCTACACCTTC. The encoded protein is CASSVGETGSGYTF.